These T cell receptor beta chains were read from a single sample in a study of long-term antiretroviral therapy in people with HIV. TCRdb keeps only in-frame clones here, not all; method: immunoSEQ multiplex PCR. The top ten clones hold around 7.9% of a sample with 20,000 to 25,000 clones, more than 85% of them seen once. The source was unsorted PBMCs, collected 4.4 years after starting antiretroviral therapy. Receptor source: a woman aged 45 to 65 with HIV. Each CDR3 is given with its conserved first and last residue. Each record gives: J gene, D gene, V gene, clone size, CDR3 DNA, CDR3 protein. The D gene is left open where the match is weak. Size is omitted from some rows. Given values are once, few, many or a class for expanded clones.

TRBJ2-7	TRBD1	TRBV9	once	TGTGCCAGCACCAGGGGGCCAGACTCAGACTACGAGCAGTACTTC	CASTRGPDSDYEQYF
TRBJ2-1	NA	TRBV7-9	NA	TGTGCCAGCAGCCGGGGGTCTAGAGAGCAGTTCTTC	CASSRGSREQFF
TRBJ2-7	NA	TRBV9	NA	TGTGCCAGCAGCGCGGCCGCAAGTACAGGGCCTTCCTACGAGCAGTACTTC	CASSAAASTGPSYEQYF
TRBJ1-4	TRBD1	TRBV27	NA	TGTGCCAGGAAACAGGGGCCCCGATCAACTAATGAAAAACTGTTTTTT	CARKQGPRSTNEKLFF
TRBJ1-1	NA	TRBV4-1	NA	TGCGCCAGCAGCCGAGGAGGGAGGGGCACGAACACTGAAGCTTTCTTT	CASSRGGRGTNTEAFF
TRBJ2-5	NA	TRBV27	few	TGTGCCAGCAGTTCAACGGGACGGCAAGAGACCCAGTACTTC	CASSSTGRQETQYF
TRBJ1-1	NA	TRBV27	NA	TGTGCCAGCAGGTCAGGAGAGAGGAACACTGAAGCTTTCTTT	CASRSGERNTEAFF
TRBJ2-5	TRBD2	TRBV19	NA	TGTGCCAGTAGTAGGTATAGCGGGGAGACCCAGTACTTC	CASSRYSGETQYF
TRBJ2-1	NA	TRBV29-1	NA	TGCAGCGTTGCCCCCTGGAGCGGCTACAATGAGCAGTTCTTC	CSVAPWSGYNEQFF
TRBJ1-5	TRBD1	TRBV5-5	NA	TGTGCCAGCAGCTTGGAAACAGGGGGCAATCAGCCCCAGCATTTT	CASSLETGGNQPQHF
TRBJ1-1	NA	TRBV2	NA	TGTGCCAGCAGTGTGTATAGGGGCACTGAAGCTTTCTTT	CASSVYRGTEAFF
TRBJ1-2	TRBD1	TRBV5-3	once	TGTGCCAGAAGCCCACAGGGGGGGGATGGCTACACCTTC	CARSPQGGDGYTF
TRBJ2-3	TRBD2	TRBV5-1	NA	TGCGCCAGCAGCCACGCGGGGGGGCGGGGGACAGATACGCAGTATTTT	CASSHAGGRGTDTQYF
TRBJ2-7	NA	TRBV4-1	NA	TGCGCCAGCAGCCAATGGCCCCAGGGGCAGTCCTACGAGCAGTACTTC	CASSQWPQGQSYEQYF
TRBJ2-5	TRBD1	TRBV30	NA	TGTGCCTGGACCATGGGGACCGGGACAGGGAGGACCCAGTACTTC	CAWTMGTGTGRTQYF
TRBJ2-2	NA	TRBV11-2	NA	TGTGCCAGCGTTTCCGGGACGGCCTACACCGGGGAGCTGTTTTTT	CASVSGTAYTGELFF
TRBJ1-1	TRBD1	TRBV5-1	NA	TGCGCCAGCAGCCCCGGACAGGGTCGCACTGAAGCTTTCTTT	CASSPGQGRTEAFF
TRBJ2-1	NA	TRBV30	NA	TGTGCCTGGAGCAAAGGGAACGGGAATGAGCAGTTCTTC	CAWSKGNGNEQFF
TRBJ2-3	NA	TRBV5-1	NA	TGCGCCAGCAGCTTGTTCGAGGCAGCTGGGTCTAGCACAGATACGCAGTATTTT	CASSLFEAAGSSTDTQYF
TRBJ2-3	TRBD1	TRBV7-3	NA	TGTGCCAGCAGCACCGGACAGGGGGCAGATACGCAGTATTTT	CASSTGQGADTQYF
TRBJ1-2	TRBD1	TRBV4-1	NA	TGCGCCAGCAGCCCGGGACAGGGGGGGAACTATGGCTACACCTTC	CASSPGQGGNYGYTF
TRBJ1-4	NA	TRBV11-1	NA	TGTGCCAGCAGTGACAGACGGCCTGAAAAACTGTTTTTT	CASSDRRPEKLFF
TRBJ2-1	TRBD2	TRBV11-2	NA	TGTGCCAGCACCCTGGAAGGGGAGGGCACCTACAATGAGCAGTTCTTC	CASTLEGEGTYNEQFF
TRBJ2-7	NA	TRBV4-1	few	TGCGCCAGCAGCTTTGAAACAGGTTCCTACGAGCAGTACTTC	CASSFETGSYEQYF
TRBJ2-3	NA	TRBV4-1	NA	TGCGCCAGCAGCCAAGTGGTAGCTAGCGCAGATACGCAGTATTTT	CASSQVVASADTQYF
TRBJ2-3	TRBD1	TRBV7-9	NA	TGTGCCAGCACCACGGACAGGGCACAGTATACGCAGTATTTT	CASTTDRAQYTQYF
TRBJ1-1	TRBD1	TRBV7-3	NA	TGTGCCAGCAGCTTAACCAGACCCGGACAGGGGGCAGGAACTGAAGCTTTCTTT	CASSLTRPGQGAGTEAFF
TRBJ2-3	NA	TRBV9	NA	TGTGCCAGCAGCCCCCTGATTAGCGGCGGCACAGATACGCAGTATTTT	CASSPLISGGTDTQYF
TRBJ1-2	NA	TRBV27	NA	TGTGCCAGCAGCCGGGCGGACACTCTATTAGGGGTCTATGGCTACACCTTC	CASSRADTLLGVYGYTF
TRBJ1-4	NA	TRBV30	NA	TGTGCCTGGAGTCATGGGGGGATTGAAAAACTGTTTTTT	CAWSHGGIEKLFF
TRBJ1-1	NA	TRBV7-9	NA	TGTGCCAGCAAACCTGTCCATAACACTGAAGCTTTCTTT	CASKPVHNTEAFF
TRBJ2-7	NA	TRBV7-8	NA	TGTGCCAGCAGTCCTCCCTTGGGTATCGGCGAGCAGTACTTC	CASSPPLGIGEQYF
TRBJ2-4	NA	TRBV4-3	NA	TGCGCCAGCAGCCAAGATCTCAGCCCTGGACCGGAAAACATTCAGTACTTC	CASSQDLSPGPENIQYF
TRBJ2-2	NA	TRBV4-3	NA	TGCGCCAGCAGCCAAGCGACACATAACACCGGGGAGCTGTTTTTT	CASSQATHNTGELFF
TRBJ2-1	NA	TRBV5-4	NA	TGTGCCAGCAGCCTACGGGACTTCGCGCTCAATGAGCAGTTCTTC	CASSLRDFALNEQFF
TRBJ2-3	TRBD1	TRBV5-1	NA	TGCGCCAGCAGCTTAACCGGGACAGGGGGCGGCACAGATACGCAGTATTTT	CASSLTGTGGGTDTQYF
TRBJ2-5	TRBD2	TRBV7-8	once	TGTGCCAGCAGCTTAGAAGGGACTAGCGGGGGGATGTACCAAGAGACCCAGTACTTC	CASSLEGTSGGMYQETQYF
TRBJ2-5	TRBD2	TRBV5-1	once	TGCGCCAGCAGCCCCCTTCTTGCGGGAGAAGAGACCCAGTACTTC	CASSPLLAGEETQYF
TRBJ2-7	NA	TRBV5-8	NA	TGTGCCAGCAGCTTAGAGTACGGAACCACCTACGAGCAGTACTTC	CASSLEYGTTYEQYF
TRBJ1-6	NA	TRBV19	NA	TGTGCCAGTAGTTGGGACACGGATTCACCCCTCCACTTT	CASSWDTDSPLHF
TRBJ1-5	NA	TRBV5-1	NA	TGCGCCAGCAGCTTGGCGGGGGGGAATCAGCCCCAGCATTTT	CASSLAGGNQPQHF
TRBJ2-1	NA	TRBV5-6	NA	TGTGCCAGCAGTCGTTTCTACAATGAGCAGTTCTTC	CASSRFYNEQFF
TRBJ1-1	NA	TRBV14	once	TGTGCCAGCAGCGGCGAACAGGTTCTTGACACTGAAGCTTTCTTT	CASSGEQVLDTEAFF
TRBJ1-5	TRBD1	TRBV29-1	NA	TGCAGCGTTGAAGAGGCCGGTGGACAGGGTGAGCATTTT	CSVEEAGGQGEHF
TRBJ2-5	TRBD1	TRBV19	NA	TGTGCCAGTAGTATAAACAGGGGAGAGACCCAGTACTTC	CASSINRGETQYF
TRBJ1-5	NA	TRBV6-1	NA	TGTGCCAGCAGTGAGCGGAATGGGAATCAGCCCCAGCATTTT	CASSERNGNQPQHF
TRBJ2-5	NA	TRBV18	NA	TGTGCCAGCTCACCACGGACGGAAGAGACCCAGTACTTC	CASSPRTEETQYF
TRBJ1-1	TRBD1	TRBV4-1	NA	TGCGCCAGCAGCCAAGATGAGAGGGGGCGGGCTGAAGCTTTCTTT	CASSQDERGRAEAFF
TRBJ1-1	NA	TRBV5-8	NA	TGTGCCAGCAGCTTGTTACCCACGAACACTGAAGCTTTCTTT	CASSLLPTNTEAFF
TRBJ1-3	NA	TRBV7-9	NA	TGTGCCAGCAGCTTAGGGGCAGGAAGAAACACCATATATTTT	CASSLGAGRNTIYF
TRBJ2-2	TRBD2	TRBV30	NA	TGTGCCTGGAGTGTGGGAGCGGGGCTGAACACCGGGGAGCTGTTTTTT	CAWSVGAGLNTGELFF
TRBJ1-3	NA	TRBV5-6	NA	TGTGCCAGCAGCCATTTTTGGGATCGAGCCGAAAACACCATATATTTT	CASSHFWDRAENTIYF
TRBJ1-2	NA	TRBV12-2	NA	TGTGCAAGTCGCTTCTTCAGAGGGGACAAGCCTATAAGGGGCTACACCTTC	CASRFFRGDKPIRGYTF
TRBJ2-5	TRBD1	TRBV10-3	NA	TGTGCCACCTTAACCGGGACAGCAGAGACCCAGTACTTC	CATLTGTAETQYF
TRBJ1-5	NA	TRBV4-3	NA	TGCGCCAGCAGCCCACTCATGTTACAGGGTAATCAGCCCCAGCATTTT	CASSPLMLQGNQPQHF